This T cell receptor beta chain was sequenced for a study of shared clonotypes between healthy human individuals. Regarding the study as a whole: A reduction in generation probabilities was seen for non-shared clonotypes relative to those shared by all four donors.

The V gene end was trimmed by 0 bases and the J gene end by 4 bases; junction bases not matched to a gene: 14. CDR1 and CDR2 from the germline V gene are SGHAT and FQNNGV. This CDR3 is 19 amino acids long. Terminally differentiated effector memory CD45RA+ cells were excluded from the naive CD8 cells, which were CD45RO-negative and positively selected for CCR7. In the original processing: ImmunoSEQ output held junction-only sequences without quality scores, so filtering differed. Sequencing was performed with immunoSEQ multiplex PCR; in TCRdb, only in-frame clones are kept and a portion is missing. The V and J calls and clone size are taken from that table; D and trimming were inferred from the DNA. The sample yields fewer than 850,000 clones, about 96% seen once. This clone was detected only once. As yet, its antigen is unknown.

What was sequenced was naive CD8+ T cells sorted from blood. This clonotype was sampled from a man aged 25-40 years in good health. The genes are TRBV11-2 and TRBJ2-1; TRBD1 aligns across 8 bases. DNA of the CDR3: TGTGCCAGCAGCTTAGAATTCTCCAAACAGGGGGTGGGATACAATGAGCAGTTCTTC. Residues: CASSLEFSKQGVGYNEQFF.